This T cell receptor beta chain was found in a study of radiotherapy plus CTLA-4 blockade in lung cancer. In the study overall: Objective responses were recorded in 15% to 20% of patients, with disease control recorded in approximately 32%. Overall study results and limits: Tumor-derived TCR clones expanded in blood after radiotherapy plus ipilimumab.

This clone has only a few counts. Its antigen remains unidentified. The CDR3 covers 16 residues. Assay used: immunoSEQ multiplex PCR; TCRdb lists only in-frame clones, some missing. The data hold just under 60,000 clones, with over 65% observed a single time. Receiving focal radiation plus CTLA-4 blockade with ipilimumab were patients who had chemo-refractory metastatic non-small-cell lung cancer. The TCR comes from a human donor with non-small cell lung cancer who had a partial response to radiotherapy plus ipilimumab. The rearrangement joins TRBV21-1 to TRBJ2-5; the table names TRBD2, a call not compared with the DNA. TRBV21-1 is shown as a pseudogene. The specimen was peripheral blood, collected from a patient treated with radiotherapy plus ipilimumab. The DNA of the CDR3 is TGTGCCAGCAGCAAAGCGTGGACTACCGGGGAAGAGACCCAGTACTTC. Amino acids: CASSKAWTTGEETQYF.